What follows describes a single T cell receptor beta chain. The record originates from a study of blood T cell repertoires in COVID-19. TCRdb's table, derived via immunoSEQ multiplex PCR, lists solely in-frame clones and lacks some. The sample lists some 120,000 clones; around four fifths were seen once. J gave up 6 bases and V 4 bases, and 13 bases lay outside the gene matches. Germline CDR1 and CDR2: SGDLS and YYNGEE. CDR3 length: 16 residues. The chain is built from TRBV9 and TRBJ2-3; 8 bases are a match to TRBD2. The sequenced sample was peripheral blood. The origin of this receptor is an elderly man with active or convalescent COVID-19. The CDR3 loop reads CASSPRPGLDRDTQYF. The CDR3 DNA reads as TGTGCCAGCAGCCCAAGACCGGGACTAGATAGGGATACGCAGTATTTT.